What follows describes a single T cell receptor beta chain. The target antigen is unknown. Produced via immunoSEQ multiplex PCR; TCRdb's table is partial and in-frame only. The data hold about 84,000 clones, with 75% to 90% observed a single time. The data were taken from a study of T cell responses to AZD1222 COVID-19 vaccine. Study-wide results and limits: White British people made up most donors, females outnumbered males, and clonal diversity was possibly underestimated. Baseline serostatus was positive in only a handful of AZD1222 recipients. Spike-wide vaccine-associated CD4 TCRs dominated at 160-218 and 743-854.

The CDR3 is made up of 12 amino acids. Trimming took 2 bases from V and 11 from J, leaving 9 bases between them. Germline lookup yields CDR1 MGHDK and CDR2 SYGVNS. The chain couples TRBV25-1 to TRBJ1-4; D is ambiguous. The receptor was isolated from an adult who received the AZD1222 COVID-19 vaccine. This specimen was peripheral blood, taken 28 days after the second AZD1222 dose. For the CDR3, the DNA is TGTGCCAGCAGTGAAGCGTTGGAGAAACTGTTTTTT. Translating gives CASSEALEKLFF.